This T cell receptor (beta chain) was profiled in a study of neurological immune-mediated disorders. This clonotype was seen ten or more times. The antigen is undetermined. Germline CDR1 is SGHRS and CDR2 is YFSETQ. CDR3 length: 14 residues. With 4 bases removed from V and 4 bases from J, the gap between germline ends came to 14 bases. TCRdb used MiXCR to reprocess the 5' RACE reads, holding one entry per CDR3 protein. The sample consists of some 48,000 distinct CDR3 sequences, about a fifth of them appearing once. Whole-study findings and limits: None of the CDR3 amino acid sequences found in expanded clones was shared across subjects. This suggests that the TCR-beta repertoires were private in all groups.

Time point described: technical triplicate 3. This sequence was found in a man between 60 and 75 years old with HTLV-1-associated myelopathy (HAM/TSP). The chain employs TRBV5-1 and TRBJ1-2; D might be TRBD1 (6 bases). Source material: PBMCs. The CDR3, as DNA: TGCGCCAGCAGCAATGGGGGCGGTGGCTATGGCTACACCTTC. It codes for CASSNGGGGYGYTF.